This T cell receptor beta chain is from a study of T-cell reconstitution after alpha-beta-depleted transplantation in children (dated by TCRdb to the mid-2010s). Turning to the overall study: The study quantitatively tracked T-cell immune reconstitution after TCRalphabeta/CD19-depleted allogeneic hematopoietic cell transplantation in children using TCR repertoire profiling. The study at large found these results: The apparently early recovery of alphabetaT-cell counts about two months after transplant reportedly depended on only several hundred rapidly expanded clones that came from non-depleted graft cells. Over subsequent months, a decline in hyperexpanded clone frequencies was noted, and after one year, T-cell counts and TCRbeta diversity were mostly ascribed to newly produced T cells. In some patients, high TCRbeta diversity at day 60 was attributed to recipient T cells and intrathymic progenitors that had survived conditioning.

The library was prepared using PCR. The sample was run on an Illumina HiSeq 2500. Molecular barcoding was employed in the preparation of TCR libraries, with unique molecular identifiers being used to normalize TCRbeta repertoire quantification. The raw public reads went through TCRdb reprocessing: fastp at Q25, MiXCR clone calling, in-frame beta chains kept. Entries are consolidated by CDR3 protein sequence, retaining the most common genes and DNA. This sample gives about 150,000 distinct CDR3 sequences in total; roughly 10% of them show up just once. The ten top clones hold roughly an eighth of the sample. V is trimmed back by 0 bases and J by 4 bases, and the junction contains 14 bases that no gene match accounts for. The CDR3, from cysteine to phenylalanine, totals 18 residues. CDR3 DNA only is kept here, 54 bases in frame from base 1. The germline V gene (reference sequence) sets CDR1 to LGHDT and CDR2 to YNNKEL.

Read against the paper, the sample's treatment or condition label means: allogeneic hematopoietic cell transplantation with graft depleted of TCRalphabeta T cells and CD19 B cells. Transplant recipients were children who received TCRalphabeta/CD19-depleted allogeneic hematopoietic cell grafts. This clonotype was seen repeatedly, ten times or more. The antigen this receptor binds is unknown. The record has no base qualities; no much larger clone is one base away. The specimen was PBMCs, collected before TCRalphabeta/CD19-depleted stem cell transplant. This TCR was sampled from a boy between 2 and 10 years old with acute myeloid leukemia, due to receive a stem cell transplant. The receptor chain draws on TRBV3-1 and TRBJ1-2; 7 bases in between match TRBD1. The base sequence is TGTGCCAGCAGCCAAGATCACGACAGGGTGTTTACGGCCTATGGCTACACCTTC. The translation is CASSQDHDRVFTAYGYTF.